This TCR beta chain was captured in a study of blood T cell repertoires in COVID-19. Turning to the study itself: The United States, Italy and Spain were the sources of the acute and convalescent COVID-19 samples. The analysed material was cDNA or gDNA that came from T cells, B-cell-depleted T cells, or PBMCs.

The length of the CDR3 is 16 residues. V shed 3 bases and J shed 0 bases, with 13 bases lying between them. CDR1 and CDR2 from the germline V gene are SGDLS and YYNGEE. Original processing notes: Nucleated cell number was recorded as an estimate derived from reference gene primer amplification. The data were produced by immunoSEQ multiplex PCR, yet TCRdb's version contains in-frame clones alone and is incomplete. V, J and clone size derive from that table, while D and trimming were established from the DNA sequence. The table includes about 200,000 clones, approximately 88% detected once. The V gene is TRBV9, the J gene TRBJ2-1; D not certain. Sequenced sample: peripheral blood. This TCR was sampled from a man aged 40-49 years with acute or convalescent COVID-19. CDR3 sequence: CASSELGARSYNEQFF. DNA for the CDR3: TGTGCCAGCAGCGAGTTGGGCGCCCGCTCCTACAATGAGCAGTTCTTC.